Listed here are 22 T cell receptor beta chains from one sample, sequenced in a study of T cells in Graves' hyperthyroidism and ophthalmopathy. What was amplified from RNA transcripts were TCR beta CDR3 regions. The TCR CDR3 was amplified in a first-round RT-PCR using the HTBI primer set. TCRdb redid the calling of the multiplex PCR reads with MiXCR, one entry per CDR3 protein. Of around 760,000 distinct CDR3 sequences in the sample, 30% to 40% were seen once. The sequencing sample was made of blood. The receptor set was obtained from a woman aged 40 to 55 with Graves' hyperthyroidism.

In its sample, this clonotype was seen many times. This chain uses TRBV7-2 with TRBJ2-7; tentatively, D is TRBD1 (5 bases). This CDR3 has 15 residues. Germline V gives CDR1 SGHTA, CDR2 FQGNSA. V lost 0 bases to trimming and J lost 0 bases, with 9 bases between them. CDR3 nucleotides: TGTGCCAGCAGCTTAGCAGGGGCTAGCTCCTACGAGCAGTACTTC. Its translation is CASSLAGASSYEQYF. Filled out from reference TRBV7-2 and TRBJ2-7, the complete variable domain reads GAGVSQSPSNKVTEKGKDVELRCDPISGHTALYWYRQSLGQGLEFLIYFQGNSAPDKSGLPSDRFSAERTGGSVSTLTIQRTQQEDSAVYLCASSLAGASSYEQYFGPGTRLTVT.

The chain employs TRBV6-5 and TRBJ2-7; weak D call: TRBD1 (5 bases). The CDR3 spans 13 residues. V lost 5 bases, J lost 4 bases, and 12 bases lay in between. In germline, CDR1 is MNHEY, CDR2 SVGAGI. The CDR3 DNA is TGTGCCAGCAGTACGTCTACAGGTTACGAGCAGTACTTC. It yields the protein CASSTSTGYEQYF.

This clonotype was seen ten or more times. This sequence joins TRBV7-6 and TRBJ1-1; the match to TRBD1 covers 8 bases. This CDR3 comprises 17 residues. The V gene end was trimmed by 1 base and the J gene end by 1 base; junction bases not matched to a gene: 8. Germline V gene sequence: CDR1 SGHVS, CDR2 FNYEAQ. The CDR3 reads CASSLGTRQGKNTEAFF. The CDR3 DNA follows: TGTGCCAGCAGCTTAGGGACTAGACAGGGGAAGAACACTGAAGCTTTCTTT.

The table lists this clonotype with many counts. This rearrangement joins TRBV24-1 to TRBJ2-6, with D hard to call. V lost 4 bases and J 2 bases, leaving 8 bases between the germline ends. Per germline, CDR1 KGHDR and CDR2 SFDVKD. The CDR3 consists of 15 residues. CDR3 amino acids: CATSDDAPGANVLTF. For the CDR3, the DNA is TGTGCCACCAGTGACGACGCACCTGGGGCCAACGTCCTGACTTTC.

The J gene is TRBJ1-2, the V gene TRBV12-3 or TRBV12-4; D ambiguous. V dropped 7 bases and J dropped 1 base, with 19 bases sitting between them. This CDR3 is 16 amino acids long. As DNA, the CDR3 is TGTGCCAGCACCCTTAATCCCCTCCGATATAACTATGGCTACACCTTC. Protein sequence: CASTLNPLRYNYGYTF.

This clonotype was counted at least ten times. In DNA, the CDR3 is TGTGCCAGTAGTATACAGGGGGGCAAGGAAAAACTGTTTTTT. It is translated as CASSIQGGKEKLFF. The gene calls are TRBV19 and TRBJ1-4, with 7 bases aligning to TRBD1. The CDR3 is 14 residues long. CDR1 is LNHDA, CDR2 SQIVND, per germline (reference sequence). The J segment lost 8 bases and the V segment lost 2 bases, leaving 5 bases of the junction unmatched.

This chain uses TRBV25-1 with TRBJ1-5; 7 nucleotides line up with TRBD1. Trimming took 5 bases from V and 2 from J; bases not matched to a gene: 9. From germline, CDR1 is MGHDK and CDR2 SYGVNS. The CDR3 is 16 residues long. CDR3: CASSYKRQGGNQPQHF. CDR3 DNA sequence: TGTGCCAGCAGTTATAAGCGGCAGGGGGGCAATCAGCCCCAGCATTTT.

This clonotype was recorded at least ten times. This chain joins TRBV20-1 and TRBJ1-2, with a possible D match to TRBD1 (6 bases). CDR1 DFQATT and CDR2 SNEGSKA come from the germline V gene (reference sequence). The V and J ends lost 5 bases and 5 bases respectively, with 15 bases between them. The length of the CDR3 is 13 residues. The CDR3 region has the DNA TGCAGTGCTGCCCTACAGGGACTTTATGGCTACACCTTC. Protein: CSAALQGLYGYTF.

This clonotype was seen only a few times. This chain joins TRBV2 and TRBJ1-5; 9 positions agree with TRBD1. Germline CDR1 is SNHLY and CDR2 is FYNNEI. Trimming removed 3 bases from V and 9 bases from J; junction bases left unmatched: 9. The CDR3 consists of 15 residues. CDR3 in amino acids: CASSDPTGGLRPQHF. In DNA form, the CDR3 reads TGTGCCAGCAGTGACCCGACAGGGGGGTTAAGGCCCCAGCATTTT.

This clonotype occurred many times. The V call is TRBV29-1, the J call TRBJ1-2; the D gene is possibly TRBD1 (6 bases). From germline, CDR1 is SQVTM and CDR2 ANQGSEA. V lost 5 bases, J lost 7 bases, and 14 bases lay in between. This CDR3 has 12 residues. CDR3 loop: CSVKGGRFGYTF. In nucleotides, the CDR3 is TGCAGCGTTAAGGGGGGCCGGTTTGGCTACACCTTC.

The V and J genes are TRBV7-2 and TRBJ1-5; no reliable D call. This CDR3 comprises 14 residues. With 3 bases removed from V and 1 base from J, the gap between germline ends came to 7 bases. Germline V gene lookup returns CDR1 SGHTA and CDR2 FQGNSA. As DNA, the CDR3 is TGTGCCAGCAGCTTCCATGGCAGCAATCAGCCCCAGCATTTT. Its protein product is CASSFHGSNQPQHF.

The rearrangement joins TRBV12-3 or TRBV12-4 to TRBJ1-2, with 9 bases fitting TRBD1. There are 14 residues in the CDR3. Trimming at V came to 6 bases and at J to 4 bases, leaving 6 bases not matched to a gene. The CDR3 spells CASRPGGQGYGYTF. For the CDR3, the DNA is TGTGCCAGCAGGCCCGGGGGACAGGGCTATGGCTACACCTTC.

The chain joins TRBV6-6 to TRBJ1-1; D gene ambiguous. V shed 4 bases and J shed 0 bases, with 15 bases lying between them. The CDR3 runs 16 residues. In germline, CDR1 is MNHNY, CDR2 SVGAGI (reference sequence). CDR3 sequence: CASSFARTDMNTEAFF. The CDR3 DNA reads TGTGCCAGCAGTTTCGCCAGGACTGACATGAACACTGAAGCTTTCTTT.

A note on this clonotype: Being one base from a much bigger clone, this may be a read error. The chain uses TRBV14 and TRBJ2-6, with D uncertain. V dropped 5 bases and J dropped 0 bases, with 17 bases sitting between them. The CDR3 loop spans 18 amino acids. CDR1 SGHDN and CDR2 FVKESK come from the germline V gene. DNA for the CDR3: TGTGCCAGCAGCAAAGGTCTAATAGGCAGCTCTGGGGCCAACGTCCTGACTTTC. Residues: CASSKGLIGSSGANVLTF.

The chain is built from TRBV7-2 and TRBJ1-5; TRBD1 aligns across 7 bases. In germline, CDR1 is SGHTA, CDR2 FQGNSA. V lost 5 bases, J lost 1 base, and 5 bases stayed unmatched. The CDR3 loop spans 15 amino acids. CDR3 sequence (DNA): TGTGCCAGCAGCGCAGGGGGGGCAAGCAATCAGCCCCAGCATTTT. Its translation: CASSAGGASNQPQHF.

The chain carries TRBV7-9 and TRBJ2-7; possibly TRBD1 for D (5 bases). The V and J ends lost 4 bases and 4 bases respectively, with 20 bases between them. Germline V gene lookup returns CDR1 SEHNR and CDR2 FQNEAQ (reference sequence). The CDR3 has 16 amino acids. CDR3: CASSSTALKGWYEQYF. CDR3 nucleotides: TGTGCCAGCAGCTCAACCGCATTGAAGGGGTGGTACGAGCAGTACTTC.

The chain employs TRBV10-3 and TRBJ2-2, with TRBD1 matching 11 bases. The CDR3 sequence is 16 residues long. V shed 10 bases, J shed 4 bases, and the junction held 11 bases outside the gene matches. Looked up from germline, CDR1 is ENHRY and CDR2 is SYGVKD. The CDR3, as DNA: TGTGCCACCACCTCGGACAGGGGGCAGAGCACCGGGGAGCTGTTTTTT. Protein: CATTSDRGQSTGELFF.

This clonotype has ten or more counts. The gene calls are TRBV25-1 and TRBJ1-2, with D possibly being TRBD1 (6 bases). V was clipped by 6 bases and J by 1 base, with 12 bases between them. CDR3 length: 14 residues. Germline CDR1 MGHDK, CDR2 SYGVNS. The CDR3 protein is CASSIQGVNYGYTF. The DNA of the CDR3 is TGTGCCAGCAGCATACAGGGAGTTAACTATGGCTACACCTTC.

There are many counts of this clonotype. The CDR3 nucleotides are TGTGCCACCAGTATTCGAACCGGGGAGCTGTTTTTT. Translation: CATSIRTGELFF. The chain joins TRBV24-1 to TRBJ2-2; D gene unclear. The CDR3 sequence is 12 residues long. Trimming cost V 6 bases and J 5 bases, with 6 bases left between them. Germline CDR1 KGHDR, CDR2 SFDVKD.

This clonotype occurred many times. J is TRBJ1-2 and V is TRBV24-1, with D unclear. The CDR3 loop spans 14 amino acids. Germline V gene sequence: CDR1 KGHDR, CDR2 SFDVKD. The V and J ends lost 2 bases and 5 bases respectively, with 11 bases between them. The CDR3 region has the DNA TGTGCCACCAGTGATTCTCCGCCCTTTTATGGCTACACCTTC. Encoded protein: CATSDSPPFYGYTF.

A few counts support this clonotype. The gene calls are TRBV4-1 and TRBJ1-1, with D possibly being TRBD1 (5 bases). The germline CDR1 and CDR2 sequences are MGHRA and YSYEKL. CDR3 size: 14 residues. V gave up 1 base and J gave up 7 bases, with 13 bases separating them. The CDR3, as DNA: TGCGCCAGCAGCCAAGGGGAAAGACAGAATGAAGCTTTCTTT. This gives the protein CASSQGERQNEAFF.

J is TRBJ1-1 and V is TRBV19; TRBD1 matches at 8 bases. CDR3 length: 13 amino acids. Germline trimming cut 0 bases from V and 6 bases from J; bases unmatched to any gene: 0. The germline V gene has CDR1 LNHDA and CDR2 SQIVND (reference sequence). CDR3 amino acids: CASSIDRGPEAFF. In DNA form, the CDR3 reads TGTGCCAGTAGTATAGACAGGGGGCCTGAAGCTTTCTTT. Looking up the rest from reference TRBV19 and TRBJ1-1 gives the full variable domain: DGGITQSPKYLFRKEGQNVTLSCEQNLNHDAMYWYRQDPGQGLRLIYYSQIVNDFQKGDIAEGYSVSREKKESFPLTVTSAQKNPTAFYLCASSIDRGPEAFFGQGTRLTVV.